This TCR beta chain was profiled in a study of CD4+ T cells in melanoma (dated by TCRdb to between 2021 and 2023). About the investigation overall: The study examined neoantigen-specific CD4+ T cells in human melanoma. General study outcomes and caveats: According to the report, neoantigen-specific CD4+ T cells in melanoma displayed diverse differentiation states. Neoantigen-specific CD4+ T cells were reported to be correlated with the function of CD8+ T cells, macrophages and B cells.

The donors were people with melanoma. Via the germline V gene, CDR1 is SGHTA and CDR2 FQGTGA. From its cysteine to its phenylalanine, the CDR3 spans 13 amino acids. The retained sequence is limited to the CDR3, 39 bases, with the frame set at the first base. Trimming removed 3 bases from V and 3 bases from J, leaving 8 bases between the germline ends. A single count supports this clone. There is no known antigen for this receptor. Per-base qualities were not stored, and no clone one base away is much larger. The library was obtained by the immunoSEQ multiplex PCR assay. The clones in this table, taken by TCRdb from immuneACCESS, are in-frame only. Not every clone is retained; where verified, under half of the shortfall comes from an unresolved V gene, and the cause of the rest is unknown. The table for this sample lists approximately 20,000 clones; roughly 73% of them were counted only once. The leading ten clones occupy approximately 9.9% of the sample.

In this chain, TRBV7-3 is recombined with TRBJ2-5; the D gene is possibly TRBD1, with 6 bases matching. This clonotype was sampled from a human donor with melanoma. The CDR3 in this case is CASSLRQEETQYF. The sequenced DNA is TGTGCCAGCAGCTTGAGACAGGAAGAGACCCAGTACTTC.